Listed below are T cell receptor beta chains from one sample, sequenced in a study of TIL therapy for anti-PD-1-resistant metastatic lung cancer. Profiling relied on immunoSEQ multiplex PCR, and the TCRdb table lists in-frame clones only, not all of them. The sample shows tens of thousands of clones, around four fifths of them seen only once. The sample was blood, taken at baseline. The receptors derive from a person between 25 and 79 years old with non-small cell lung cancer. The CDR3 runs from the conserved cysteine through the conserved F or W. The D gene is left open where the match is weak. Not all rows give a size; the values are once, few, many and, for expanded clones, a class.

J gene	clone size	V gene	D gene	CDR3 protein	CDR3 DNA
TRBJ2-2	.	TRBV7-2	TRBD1	CASSPQGAVSNTGELFF	TGTGCCAGCAGTCCCCAGGGGGCTGTTAGTAACACCGGGGAGCTGTTTTTT
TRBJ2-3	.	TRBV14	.	CASSRDSTDTQYF	TGTGCCAGCAGCCGGGACAGCACAGATACGCAGTATTTT
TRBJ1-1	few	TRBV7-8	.	CASSLGAGIHGAFF	TGTGCCAGCAGCTTAGGTGCAGGCATCCACGGAGCTTTCTTT
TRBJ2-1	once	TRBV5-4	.	CASSLPRGFF	TGTGCCAGCAGCTTGCCCCGAGGGTTCTTC
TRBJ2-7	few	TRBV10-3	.	CAIQGRLSYEQYF	TGTGCCATCCAGGGCCGACTCTCCTACGAGCAGTACTTC
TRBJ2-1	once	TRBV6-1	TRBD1	CASSERRGSYNEQFF	TGTGCCAGCAGTGAGCGCAGGGGGTCCTACAATGAGCAGTTCTTC
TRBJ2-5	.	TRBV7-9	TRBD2	CASSLLGGEETQYF	TGTGCCAGCAGCTTACTCGGGGGGGAAGAGACCCAGTACTTC
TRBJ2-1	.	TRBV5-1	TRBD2	CASSLLAGGGGNEQFF	TGCGCCAGCAGCTTACTAGCGGGGGGCGGAGGCAATGAGCAGTTCTTC
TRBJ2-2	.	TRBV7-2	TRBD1	CASSSTGAGTGELFF	TGTGCCAGCAGCTCTACAGGGGCGGGCACCGGGGAGCTGTTTTTT
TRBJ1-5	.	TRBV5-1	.	CASSSGDRNQPQHF	TGCGCCAGCAGCTCTGGGGACCGCAATCAGCCCCAGCATTTT
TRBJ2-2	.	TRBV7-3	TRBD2	CASSPSSSGSLIGELFF	TGTGCCAGCAGCCCTAGTTCTAGCGGGAGTTTAATCGGGGAGCTGTTTTTT
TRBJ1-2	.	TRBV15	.	CATSRQAKYGYTF	TGTGCCACCAGCAGGCAGGCTAAATATGGCTACACCTTC
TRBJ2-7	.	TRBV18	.	CASSQTSPITPTYEQYF	TGTGCCAGCTCACAAACCAGTCCGATAACACCAACCTACGAGCAGTACTTC
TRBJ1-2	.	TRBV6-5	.	CASSKDSRYYGYTF	TGTGCCAGCAGTAAGGACAGCCGCTACTATGGCTACACCTTC
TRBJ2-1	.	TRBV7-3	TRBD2	CASSLNSGTPRGEQFF	TGTGCCAGCAGCTTAAATAGCGGGACACCTAGGGGTGAGCAGTTCTTC
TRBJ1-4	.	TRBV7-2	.	CASSSRDPNEKLFF	TGTGCCAGCAGCTCCCGGGACCCCAATGAAAAACTGTTTTTT
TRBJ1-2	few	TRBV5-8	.	CASSLGRGYGYTF	TGTGCCAGCAGCTTGGGCAGGGGCTATGGCTACACCTTC
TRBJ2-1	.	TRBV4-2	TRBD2	CASSQPGLAGGSYNEQFF	TGTGCCAGCAGCCAGCCGGGACTAGCGGGAGGCTCCTACAATGAGCAGTTCTTC
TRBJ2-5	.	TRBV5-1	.	CASTPDTNQETQYF	TGCGCCAGCACCCCGGACACCAACCAAGAGACCCAGTACTTC
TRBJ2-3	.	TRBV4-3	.	CASSHFGDTQYF	TGCGCCAGCAGCCACTTTGGAGATACGCAGTATTTT
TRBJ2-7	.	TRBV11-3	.	CASSLEQYYEQYF	TGTGCCAGCAGCTTAGAGCAATATTACGAGCAGTACTTC
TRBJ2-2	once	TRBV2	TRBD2	CASSEAGLAPGELFF	TGTGCCAGCAGTGAAGCGGGACTAGCACCCGGGGAGCTGTTTTTT
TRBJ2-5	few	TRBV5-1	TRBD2	CASSLVGTSGLETQYF	TGCGCCAGCAGCTTGGTCGGGACTAGCGGGTTGGAGACCCAGTACTTC